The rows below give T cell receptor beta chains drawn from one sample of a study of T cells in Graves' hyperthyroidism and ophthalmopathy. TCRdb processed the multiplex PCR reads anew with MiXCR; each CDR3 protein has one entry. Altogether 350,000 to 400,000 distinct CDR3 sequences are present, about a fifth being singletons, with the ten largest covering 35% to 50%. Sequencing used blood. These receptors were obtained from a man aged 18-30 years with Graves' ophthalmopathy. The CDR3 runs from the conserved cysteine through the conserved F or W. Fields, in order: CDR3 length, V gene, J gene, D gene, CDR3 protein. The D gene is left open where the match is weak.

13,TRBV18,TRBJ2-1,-,CASSPQGYNEQFF
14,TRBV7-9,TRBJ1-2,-,CASSLVARDYGYTF
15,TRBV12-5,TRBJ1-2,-,CASGRDRPSRYGYTF
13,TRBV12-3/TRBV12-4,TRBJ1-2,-,CASSPGRNYGYTF
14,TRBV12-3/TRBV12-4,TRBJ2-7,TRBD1,CASKPGQGLGEQYF
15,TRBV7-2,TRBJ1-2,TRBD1,CASSAKGGGGGGYTF
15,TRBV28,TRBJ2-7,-,CASSWAPGAAYEQYF
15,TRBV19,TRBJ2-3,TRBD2,CASSKGAGDTDTQYF
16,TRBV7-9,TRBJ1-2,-,CASSLPRDNTNYGYTF
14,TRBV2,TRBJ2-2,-,CASRSNRETGELFF
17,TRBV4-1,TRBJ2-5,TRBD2,CASSQESGLAGVAAQYF
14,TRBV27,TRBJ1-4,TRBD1,CASRRDRGGEKLFF
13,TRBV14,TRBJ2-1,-,CASSQEARWEQFF
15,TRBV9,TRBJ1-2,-,CASSVERGSNYGYTF
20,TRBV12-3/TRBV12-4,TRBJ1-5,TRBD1,CASSSGHQEGQGASNQPQHF
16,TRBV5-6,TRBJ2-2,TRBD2,CASSLNLAVNTGELFF
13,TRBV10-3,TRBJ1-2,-,CAISGGGLYGYTF
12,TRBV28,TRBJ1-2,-,CASSRDLYGYTF
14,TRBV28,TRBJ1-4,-,CASMGAGANEKLFF
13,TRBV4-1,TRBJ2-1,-,CASSQGGANEQFF
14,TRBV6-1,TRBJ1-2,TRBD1,CASSGGDSIYGYTF
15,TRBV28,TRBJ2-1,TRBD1,CASSDRGSFSDEQFF
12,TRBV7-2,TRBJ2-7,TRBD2,CASSHGGGEQYF
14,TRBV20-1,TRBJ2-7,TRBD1,CSASSGTGAYEQYF
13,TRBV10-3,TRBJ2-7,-,CAIRPLPLYEQYF
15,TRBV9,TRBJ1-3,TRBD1,CASRGQGASGNTIYF
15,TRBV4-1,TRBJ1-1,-,CASSTGEGLNTEAFF
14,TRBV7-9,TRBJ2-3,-,CASSQRASTDTQYF
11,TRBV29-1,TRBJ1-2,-,CRADENYGYTF
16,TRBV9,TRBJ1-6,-,CASSDYQGLYNSPLHF
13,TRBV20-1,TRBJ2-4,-,CSAADVAKNIQYF
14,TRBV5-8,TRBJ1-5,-,CASRQGFGNQPQHF
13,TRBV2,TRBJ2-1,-,CASSGASSNEQFF
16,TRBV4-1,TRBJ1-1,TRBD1,CASSQGQGAGNTEAFF
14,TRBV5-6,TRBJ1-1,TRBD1,CASSFRDRVTEAFF
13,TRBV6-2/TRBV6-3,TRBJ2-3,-,CASSQPGPDTQYF
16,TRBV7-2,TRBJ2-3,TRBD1,CASSIAGTAGPDTQYF
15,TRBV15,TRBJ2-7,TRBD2,CATSPWGSGGYEQYF
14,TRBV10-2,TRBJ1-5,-,CASSEQGGNQPQHF
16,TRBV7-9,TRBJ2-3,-,CASSGTDGPSTDTQYF
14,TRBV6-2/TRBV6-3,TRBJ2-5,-,CASSSPILQETQYF
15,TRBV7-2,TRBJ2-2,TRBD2,CASSLSGMNTGELFF
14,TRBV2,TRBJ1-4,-,CASTRTAMNEKLFF
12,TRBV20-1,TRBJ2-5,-,CSALRSQETQYF
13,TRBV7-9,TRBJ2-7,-,CASSTRQSYEQYF
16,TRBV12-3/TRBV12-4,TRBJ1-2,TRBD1,CASSHRSGDRDYGYTF
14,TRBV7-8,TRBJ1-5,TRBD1,CASSEDRVGQPQHF
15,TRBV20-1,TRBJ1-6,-,CSAPRGDPSNSPLHF
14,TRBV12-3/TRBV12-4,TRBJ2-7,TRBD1,CASSFRDRPYEQYF
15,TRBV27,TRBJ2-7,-,CASSLLTGFINEQYF
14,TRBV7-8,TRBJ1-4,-,CASSSDTGGEKLFF
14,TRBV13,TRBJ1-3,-,CAILSGGTGNTIYF
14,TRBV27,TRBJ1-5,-,CASSFRDSNQPQHF
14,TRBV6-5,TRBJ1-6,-,CASSYSDLGEPLHF